This T cell receptor beta chain was recovered during a study of shared clonotypes between healthy human individuals. TCRdb's copy holds only in-frame clones and misses some; the assay was immunoSEQ multiplex PCR. The sample contains around 2.1 million clones, about 92% of which appear only once. V was cut by 3 bases and J by 4 bases, with 15 bases left in between. CDR1 and CDR2 (germline): LNHDA, SQIVND (reference sequence). CDR3 length: 15 residues. CD45RO negativity and positive selection for CCR7 defined naive CD8 cells, a population that excluded terminally differentiated effector memory CD45RA+ cells.

The J gene is TRBJ1-1, the V gene TRBV19; maybe TRBD1 (5 bases). The material sequenced was naive CD8+ T cells from PBMCs. The TCR was taken from a man between 18 and 35 years old in good health. Some clones in this sample may be carry-over from other donors' samples. CDR3 nucleotide sequence: TGTGCCAGTAGTATGGACGAGGGGATTCGCACTGAAGCTTTCTTT. It specifies CASSMDEGIRTEAFF.